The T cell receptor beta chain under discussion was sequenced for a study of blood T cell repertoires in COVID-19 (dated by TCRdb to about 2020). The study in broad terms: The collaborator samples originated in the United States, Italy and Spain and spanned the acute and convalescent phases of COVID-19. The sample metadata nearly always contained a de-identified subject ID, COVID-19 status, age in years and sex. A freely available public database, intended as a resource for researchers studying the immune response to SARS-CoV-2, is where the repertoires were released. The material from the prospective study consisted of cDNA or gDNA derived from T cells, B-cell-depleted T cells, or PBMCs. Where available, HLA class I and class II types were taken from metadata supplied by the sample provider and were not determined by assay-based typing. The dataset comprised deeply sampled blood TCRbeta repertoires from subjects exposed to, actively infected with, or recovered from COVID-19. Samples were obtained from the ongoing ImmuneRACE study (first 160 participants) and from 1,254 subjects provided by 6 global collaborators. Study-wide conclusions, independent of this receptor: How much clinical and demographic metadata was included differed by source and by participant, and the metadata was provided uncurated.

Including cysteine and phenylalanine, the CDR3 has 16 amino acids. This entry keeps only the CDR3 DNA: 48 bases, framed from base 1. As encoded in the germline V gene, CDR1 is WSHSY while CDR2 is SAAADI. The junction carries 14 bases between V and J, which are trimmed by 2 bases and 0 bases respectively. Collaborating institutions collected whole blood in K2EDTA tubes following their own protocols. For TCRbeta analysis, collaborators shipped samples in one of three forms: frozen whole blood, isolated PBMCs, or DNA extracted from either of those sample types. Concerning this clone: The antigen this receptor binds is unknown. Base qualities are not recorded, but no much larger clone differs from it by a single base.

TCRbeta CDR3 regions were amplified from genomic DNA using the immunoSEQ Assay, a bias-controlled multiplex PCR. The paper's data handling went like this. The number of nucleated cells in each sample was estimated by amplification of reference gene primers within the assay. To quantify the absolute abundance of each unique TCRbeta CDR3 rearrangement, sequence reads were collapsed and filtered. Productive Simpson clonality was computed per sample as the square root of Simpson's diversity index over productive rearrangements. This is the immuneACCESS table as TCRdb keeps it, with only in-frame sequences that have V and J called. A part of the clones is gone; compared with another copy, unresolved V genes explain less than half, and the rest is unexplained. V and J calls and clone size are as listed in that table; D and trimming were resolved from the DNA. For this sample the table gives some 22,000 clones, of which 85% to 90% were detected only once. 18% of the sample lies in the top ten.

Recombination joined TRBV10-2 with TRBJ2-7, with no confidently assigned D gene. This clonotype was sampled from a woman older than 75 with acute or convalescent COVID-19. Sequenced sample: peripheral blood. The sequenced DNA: TGCGCCAGCAGTGAGCCCCCGGTCGCCCACTCCTACGAGCAGTACTTC. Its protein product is CASSEPPVAHSYEQYF.